The rows below give T cell receptor beta chains drawn from one sample of a study of blood T cell repertoires in COVID-19. Repertoires were generated with immunoSEQ multiplex PCR, while TCRdb's copy carries only in-frame clones and drops some. Of 200,000 to 250,000 clones listed, 70% to 85% are singletons. The sample comprised peripheral blood. All receptors come from an elderly woman with acute or convalescent COVID-19. Both conserved end residues are part of each CDR3. The order of the fields is CDR3 protein, CDR3 DNA, V gene, J gene, D gene, clone size. A D gene is named only where the DNA matches it firmly. Rows give clone size only sometimes, using once, few, many, or a class for an expanded clone.

CDR3 protein: CASRGDSTNYGYTF
CDR3 DNA: TGTGCCAGCAGGGGGGACAGTACAAACTATGGCTACACCTTC
V gene: TRBV2
J gene: TRBJ1-2
D gene: TRBD1
clone size: NA

CDR3 protein: CASSPSRGSYNEQFF
CDR3 DNA: TGTGCCAGCAGCCCGTCTCGGGGCTCCTACAATGAGCAGTTCTTC
V gene: TRBV7-2
J gene: TRBJ2-1
D gene: NA
clone size: NA

CDR3 protein: CAWTGLGGYTF
CDR3 DNA: TGTGCCTGGACAGGGCTGGGAGGCTACACCTTC
V gene: TRBV30
J gene: TRBJ1-2
D gene: NA
clone size: NA

CDR3 protein: CASSFSGLEDTQYF
CDR3 DNA: TGCGCCAGCAGCTTTAGCGGGCTTGAGGATACGCAGTATTTT
V gene: TRBV5-1
J gene: TRBJ2-3
D gene: TRBD2
clone size: NA

CDR3 protein: CASSPPDRGMGGYTF
CDR3 DNA: TGTGCCAGCTCACCACCGGACAGGGGGATGGGAGGCTACACCTTC
V gene: TRBV18
J gene: TRBJ1-2
D gene: TRBD1
clone size: NA

CDR3 protein: CASSEVGNQPQHF
CDR3 DNA: TGCGCCAGCAGTGAAGTAGGCAATCAGCCCCAGCATTTT
V gene: TRBV10-2
J gene: TRBJ1-5
D gene: NA
clone size: NA

CDR3 protein: CALRGGNMNTEAFF
CDR3 DNA: TGTGCATTAAGGGGGGGGAACATGAACACTGAAGCTTTCTTT
V gene: TRBV28
J gene: TRBJ1-1
D gene: NA
clone size: NA

CDR3 protein: CASRDPGQGASGELFF
CDR3 DNA: TGTGCCAGCAGGGACCCGGGACAGGGGGCATCCGGGGAGCTGTTTTTT
V gene: TRBV28
J gene: TRBJ2-2
D gene: TRBD1
clone size: few

CDR3 protein: CASSGGLDYGEQYF
CDR3 DNA: TGCGCCAGCAGCGGGGGACTAGATTACGGCGAGCAGTACTTC
V gene: TRBV5-1
J gene: TRBJ2-7
D gene: TRBD2
clone size: NA

CDR3 protein: CASRTGVSETQYF
CDR3 DNA: TGTGCCAGCCGAACAGGGGTTTCGGAGACCCAGTACTTC
V gene: TRBV12-3/TRBV12-4
J gene: TRBJ2-5
D gene: TRBD1
clone size: NA

CDR3 protein: CASLSGRVSIYNEQFF
CDR3 DNA: TGTGCCAGCCTCTCAGGCAGGGTGTCGATTTACAATGAGCAGTTCTTC
V gene: TRBV2
J gene: TRBJ2-1
D gene: NA
clone size: NA

CDR3 protein: CASSLVAGNTIYF
CDR3 DNA: TGTGCCAGCAGTTTAGTAGCTGGAAACACCATATATTTT
V gene: TRBV27
J gene: TRBJ1-3
D gene: NA
clone size: NA

CDR3 protein: CASSLIGTGPNQPQHF
CDR3 DNA: TGTGCCAGCAGCTTAATAGGGACAGGACCCAATCAGCCCCAGCATTTT
V gene: TRBV7-2
J gene: TRBJ1-5
D gene: TRBD1
clone size: NA

CDR3 protein: CASSHAIGVQPQHF
CDR3 DNA: TGTGCCAGCAGTCATGCAATCGGGGTACAGCCCCAGCATTTT
V gene: TRBV28
J gene: TRBJ1-5
D gene: NA
clone size: NA

CDR3 protein: CASSVDGFSGNTIYF
CDR3 DNA: TGTGCCAGCAGCGTAGACGGTTTTTCTGGAAACACCATATATTTT
V gene: TRBV9
J gene: TRBJ1-3
D gene: NA
clone size: NA

CDR3 protein: CASSLRDGGYTF
CDR3 DNA: TGTGCCAGCAGTTTACGAGACGGGGGCTACACCTTC
V gene: TRBV27
J gene: TRBJ1-2
D gene: NA
clone size: NA

CDR3 protein: CATSRDESSYEQYF
CDR3 DNA: TGTGCCACCAGCAGAGATGAGAGCTCCTACGAGCAGTACTTC
V gene: TRBV15
J gene: TRBJ2-7
D gene: NA
clone size: once

CDR3 protein: CASKGQSGGYTF
CDR3 DNA: TGTGCCAGCAAGGGACAATCTGGTGGCTACACCTTC
V gene: TRBV6-4
J gene: TRBJ1-2
D gene: NA
clone size: NA

CDR3 protein: CASTSGDRTTDTQYF
CDR3 DNA: TGCGCCAGCACCTCAGGGGACAGGACCACAGATACGCAGTATTTT
V gene: TRBV5-1
J gene: TRBJ2-3
D gene: TRBD1
clone size: NA

CDR3 protein: CASSLRTGPSNEQFF
CDR3 DNA: TGTGCCAGCAGCTTGAGGACAGGGCCAAGCAATGAGCAGTTCTTC
V gene: TRBV5-4
J gene: TRBJ2-1
D gene: TRBD1
clone size: NA

CDR3 protein: CASSFDSTSYNEQFF
CDR3 DNA: TGCGCCAGCAGCTTCGACAGTACCTCCTACAATGAGCAGTTCTTC
V gene: TRBV5-1
J gene: TRBJ2-1
D gene: NA
clone size: NA

CDR3 protein: CASSPDGANSPLHF
CDR3 DNA: TGTGCCAGCTCACCAGATGGGGCTAATTCACCCCTCCACTTT
V gene: TRBV18
J gene: TRBJ1-6
D gene: NA
clone size: NA

CDR3 protein: CASSQEPSSHEQYF
CDR3 DNA: TGCGCCAGCAGCCAAGAACCTAGCAGCCACGAGCAGTACTTC
V gene: TRBV4-1
J gene: TRBJ2-7
D gene: NA
clone size: few

CDR3 protein: CASSPGLAGVSGTQYF
CDR3 DNA: TGTGCCAGCAGCCCCGGACTAGCGGGGGTCTCTGGGACCCAGTACTTC
V gene: TRBV3-1/TRBV3-2
J gene: TRBJ2-5
D gene: TRBD2
clone size: NA

CDR3 protein: CASSLQVGYGYTF
CDR3 DNA: TGTGCCAGCAGCTTGCAGGTCGGCTATGGCTACACCTTC
V gene: TRBV5-5
J gene: TRBJ1-2
D gene: NA
clone size: few

CDR3 protein: CASSPLQGKETQYF
CDR3 DNA: TGTGCCAGCTCACCACTCCAGGGCAAAGAGACCCAGTACTTC
V gene: TRBV18
J gene: TRBJ2-5
D gene: NA
clone size: NA

CDR3 protein: CASSYRQFTEAFF
CDR3 DNA: TGTGCCAGCAGTTACCGACAGTTCACTGAAGCTTTCTTT
V gene: TRBV6-5
J gene: TRBJ1-1
D gene: NA
clone size: NA

CDR3 protein: CASSLGQGISYNEQFF
CDR3 DNA: TGCGCCAGCAGCTTGGGACAGGGAATATCCTACAATGAGCAGTTCTTC
V gene: TRBV5-1
J gene: TRBJ2-1
D gene: TRBD1
clone size: NA

CDR3 protein: CASSLGGPSQPQHF
CDR3 DNA: TGCGCCAGCAGCTTAGGCGGTCCGAGTCAGCCCCAGCATTTT
V gene: TRBV5-1
J gene: TRBJ1-5
D gene: NA
clone size: NA

CDR3 protein: CASSLNVVGANVLTF
CDR3 DNA: TGTGCCAGCAGCCTAAATGTAGTTGGGGCCAACGTCCTGACTTTC
V gene: TRBV3-1/TRBV3-2
J gene: TRBJ2-6
D gene: NA
clone size: NA

CDR3 protein: CSVGEGGQPQHF
CDR3 DNA: TGCAGCGTTGGGGAGGGCGGTCAGCCCCAGCATTTT
V gene: TRBV29-1
J gene: TRBJ1-5
D gene: NA
clone size: NA

CDR3 protein: CASSYSTWSGTEAFF
CDR3 DNA: TGTGCCAGCAGTTACTCGACCTGGTCGGGCACTGAAGCTTTCTTT
V gene: TRBV6-5
J gene: TRBJ1-1
D gene: NA
clone size: NA

CDR3 protein: CASSYVMLAGEGETQYF
CDR3 DNA: TGTGCCAGCAGCTACGTCATGCTAGCGGGGGAAGGAGAGACCCAGTACTTC
V gene: TRBV28
J gene: TRBJ2-5
D gene: TRBD2
clone size: NA

CDR3 protein: CASSQVFRQGRRQPQHF
CDR3 DNA: TGCGCCAGCAGCCAAGTGTTTCGACAGGGGCGTCGTCAGCCCCAGCATTTT
V gene: TRBV4-1
J gene: TRBJ1-5
D gene: TRBD1
clone size: NA

CDR3 protein: CASFDTGSDTQYF
CDR3 DNA: TGCGCCAGCTTTGACACAGGGTCAGATACGCAGTATTTT
V gene: TRBV5-1
J gene: TRBJ2-3
D gene: NA
clone size: NA

CDR3 protein: CASSPARFYNEQFF
CDR3 DNA: TGTGCCAGCAGCCCCGCGCGGTTCTACAATGAGCAGTTCTTC
V gene: TRBV3-1/TRBV3-2
J gene: TRBJ2-1
D gene: NA
clone size: NA

CDR3 protein: CASSRGGQPNEKLFF
CDR3 DNA: TGTGCCAGCAGCCGGGGGGGACAGCCTAATGAAAAACTGTTTTTT
V gene: TRBV2
J gene: TRBJ1-4
D gene: TRBD1
clone size: NA

CDR3 protein: CASRRSGQETQYF
CDR3 DNA: TGTGCCAGCAGACGTAGCGGCCAAGAGACCCAGTACTTC
V gene: TRBV7-2
J gene: TRBJ2-5
D gene: NA
clone size: NA

CDR3 protein: CASSLGTSANTGELFF
CDR3 DNA: TGTGCCAGCAGCTTAGGAACTAGCGCGAACACCGGGGAGCTGTTTTTT
V gene: TRBV7-3
J gene: TRBJ2-2
D gene: TRBD2
clone size: few

CDR3 protein: CASSYSPGNSGNTIYF
CDR3 DNA: TGTGCCAGCAGTTACTCGCCAGGAAACTCTGGAAACACCATATATTTT
V gene: TRBV6-6
J gene: TRBJ1-3
D gene: NA
clone size: NA

CDR3 protein: CASSRGQGFNADTQYF
CDR3 DNA: TGCGCCAGCAGCCGTGGACAGGGGTTTAACGCAGATACGCAGTATTTT
V gene: TRBV5-1
J gene: TRBJ2-3
D gene: TRBD1
clone size: NA

CDR3 protein: CASTWGGRAGYTF
CDR3 DNA: TGTGCCAGCACTTGGGGGGGCAGGGCTGGCTACACCTTC
V gene: TRBV5-6
J gene: TRBJ1-2
D gene: NA
clone size: NA

CDR3 protein: CASSAGTGVNYGYTF
CDR3 DNA: TGTGCCAGCAGCGCCGGGACAGGAGTTAACTATGGCTACACCTTC
V gene: TRBV9
J gene: TRBJ1-2
D gene: TRBD1
clone size: few

CDR3 protein: CASRPRDRAFGYTF
CDR3 DNA: TGTGCCAGCAGACCGAGGGACAGGGCTTTTGGCTACACCTTC
V gene: TRBV28
J gene: TRBJ1-2
D gene: TRBD1
clone size: NA

CDR3 protein: CAISREDRGYGYTF
CDR3 DNA: TGTGCCATCAGTAGGGAAGACAGGGGGTATGGCTACACCTTC
V gene: TRBV10-3
J gene: TRBJ1-2
D gene: TRBD1
clone size: few

CDR3 protein: CASSQGRRAVNTEAFF
CDR3 DNA: TGTGCCAGCAGCCAAGGCCGCAGGGCAGTGAACACTGAAGCTTTCTTT
V gene: TRBV4-2
J gene: TRBJ1-1
D gene: NA
clone size: NA

CDR3 protein: CASSLRPQETQYF
CDR3 DNA: TGTGCCAGCAGCTTAAGGCCACAAGAGACCCAGTACTTC
V gene: TRBV7-3
J gene: TRBJ2-5
D gene: NA
clone size: NA

CDR3 protein: CASSHPQGRNYGYTF
CDR3 DNA: TGTGCCAGCAGCCACCCACAGGGCCGGAATTATGGCTACACCTTC
V gene: TRBV9
J gene: TRBJ1-2
D gene: NA
clone size: NA

CDR3 protein: CAWSGRTSPDTQYF
CDR3 DNA: TGTGCCTGGAGTGGACGGACTAGCCCAGATACGCAGTATTTT
V gene: TRBV30
J gene: TRBJ2-3
D gene: TRBD2
clone size: NA